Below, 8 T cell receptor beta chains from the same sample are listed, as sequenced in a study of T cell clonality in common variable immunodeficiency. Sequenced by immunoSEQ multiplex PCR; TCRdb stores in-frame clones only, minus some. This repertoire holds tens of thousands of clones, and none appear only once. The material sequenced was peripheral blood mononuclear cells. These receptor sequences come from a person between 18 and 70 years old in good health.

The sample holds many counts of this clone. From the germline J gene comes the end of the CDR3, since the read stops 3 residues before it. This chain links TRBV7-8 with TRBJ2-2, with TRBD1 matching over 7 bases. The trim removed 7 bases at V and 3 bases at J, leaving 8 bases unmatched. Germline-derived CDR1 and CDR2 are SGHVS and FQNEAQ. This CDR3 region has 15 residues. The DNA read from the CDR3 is TGTGCCAGCACCAAAGGGGGCGCTTACACCGGGGAG. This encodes CASTKGGAYTGE. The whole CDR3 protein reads CASTKGGAYTGELFF. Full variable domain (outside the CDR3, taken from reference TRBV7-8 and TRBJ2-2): GAGVSQSPRYKVAKRGQDVALRCDPISGHVSLFWYQQALGQGPEFLTYFQNEAQLDKSGLPSDRFFAERPEGSVSTLKIQRTQQEDSAVYLCASTKGGAYTGELFFGEGSRLTVL.

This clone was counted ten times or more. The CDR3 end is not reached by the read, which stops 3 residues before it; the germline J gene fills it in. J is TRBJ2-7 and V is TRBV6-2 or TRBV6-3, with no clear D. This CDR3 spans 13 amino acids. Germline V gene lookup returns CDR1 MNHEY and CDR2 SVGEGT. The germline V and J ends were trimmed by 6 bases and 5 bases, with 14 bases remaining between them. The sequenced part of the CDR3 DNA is TGTGCCAGCAGACTCGGGTCCTTCAACGAG. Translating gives CASRLGSFNE. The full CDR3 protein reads CASRLGSFNEQYF.

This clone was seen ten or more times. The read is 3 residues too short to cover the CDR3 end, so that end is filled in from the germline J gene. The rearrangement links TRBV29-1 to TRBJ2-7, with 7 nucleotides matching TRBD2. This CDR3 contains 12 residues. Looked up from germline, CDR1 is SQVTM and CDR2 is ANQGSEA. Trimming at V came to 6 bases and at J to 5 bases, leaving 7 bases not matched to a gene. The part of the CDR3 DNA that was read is TGCAGCGTAGCGGGACCCGGCAACGAG. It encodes CSVAGPGNE. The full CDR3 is CSVAGPGNEQYF.

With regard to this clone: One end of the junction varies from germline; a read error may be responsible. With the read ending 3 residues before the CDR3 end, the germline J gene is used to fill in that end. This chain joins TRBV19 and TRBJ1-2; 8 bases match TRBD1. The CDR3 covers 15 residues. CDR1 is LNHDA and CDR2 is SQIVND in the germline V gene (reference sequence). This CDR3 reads CAGSRSTGANYGYTF. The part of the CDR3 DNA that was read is TGCGCCGGTAGTCGATCGACAGGGGCTAACTATGGC.

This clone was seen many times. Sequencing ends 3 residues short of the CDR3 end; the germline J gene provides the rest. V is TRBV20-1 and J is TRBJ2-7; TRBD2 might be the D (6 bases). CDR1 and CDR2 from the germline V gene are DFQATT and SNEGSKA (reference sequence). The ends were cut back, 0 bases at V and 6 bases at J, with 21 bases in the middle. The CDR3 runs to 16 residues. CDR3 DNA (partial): TGCAGTGCTAGAGACCAATCTGAGGACTACGGGCGCGAG. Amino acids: CSARDQSEDYGRE. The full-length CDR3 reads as CSARDQSEDYGREQYF.

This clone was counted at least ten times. The CDR3 here is CSVEGAGQGVQETQYF. Partial CDR3 DNA: TGCAGCGTTGAAGGAGCTGGACAGGGAGTCCAAGAGACC. The gene calls are TRBV29-1 and TRBJ2-5, with 8 bases lining up with TRBD1. Sequencing ends 3 residues short of the CDR3 end; the germline J gene provides the rest. The CDR3 is 16 residues long. J lost 1 base, V lost 1 base, and 8 bases had no gene match. Germline V gene lookup returns CDR1 SQVTM and CDR2 ANQGSEA.

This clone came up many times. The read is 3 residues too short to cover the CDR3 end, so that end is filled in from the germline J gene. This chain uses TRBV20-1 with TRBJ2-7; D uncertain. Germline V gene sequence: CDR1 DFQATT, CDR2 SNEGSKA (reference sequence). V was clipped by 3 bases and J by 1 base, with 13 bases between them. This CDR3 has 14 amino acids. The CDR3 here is CSARSSGPSYEQYF. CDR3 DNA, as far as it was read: TGCAGTGCTAGGAGTTCTGGCCCGTCCTACGAG.

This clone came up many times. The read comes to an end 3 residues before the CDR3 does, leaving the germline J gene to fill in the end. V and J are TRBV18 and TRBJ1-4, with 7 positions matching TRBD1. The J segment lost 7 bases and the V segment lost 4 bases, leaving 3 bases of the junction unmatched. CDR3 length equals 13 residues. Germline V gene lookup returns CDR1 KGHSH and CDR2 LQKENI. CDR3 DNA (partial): TGTGCCAGCTCACGACAGGGTTTTGAAAAA. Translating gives CASSRQGFEK. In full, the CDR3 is CASSRQGFEKLFF.